These T cell receptor beta chains were read from a single sample in a study of shared clonotypes between healthy human individuals. Assay used: immunoSEQ multiplex PCR; TCRdb lists only in-frame clones, some missing. Seen here are around 2.5 million clones, roughly 93% observed once, and the top ten hold about 0.39%. Sample: naive CD4+ T cells from PBMCs. The source is a young man in good health. Some clones in this sample may be carry-over from other donors' samples. Each CDR3 is given with its conserved first and last residue. D genes are given only for firm matches. The size of a clone is reported for some rows only, either as once, few or many, or as a class for expanded clones.

V gene,J gene,D gene,clone size,CDR3 DNA,CDR3 protein
TRBV9,TRBJ2-7,TRBD2,NA,TGTGCCAGCAGCGTATCCGGGACTACCTACTACGAGCAGTACTTC,CASSVSGTTYYEQYF
TRBV6-6,TRBJ1-1,NA,NA,TGTGCCAGCAGTTACTCACTTAGTGCAGACACTGAAGCTTTCTTT,CASSYSLSADTEAFF
TRBV29-1,TRBJ1-1,NA,NA,TGCAGCGTTGAAGTTTTAGTCCCGAACACTGAAGCTTTCTTT,CSVEVLVPNTEAFF
TRBV30,TRBJ1-1,NA,few,TGTGCCTGGAGTCAGGGCCTGAACACTGAAGCTTTCTTT,CAWSQGLNTEAFF
TRBV27,TRBJ2-7,TRBD1,NA,TGTGCCAGCAGTTCGGAACGGACAGGGTACTACGAGCAGTACTTC,CASSSERTGYYEQYF
TRBV15,TRBJ1-4,NA,NA,TGTGCCACCAGCAAAAGACAAGATAATGAAAAACTGTTTTTT,CATSKRQDNEKLFF
TRBV5-4,TRBJ2-7,NA,NA,TGTGCCAGCAGCTTGGGGTCGGGGGCCCCCTACGAGCAGTACTTC,CASSLGSGAPYEQYF
TRBV15,TRBJ1-2,NA,NA,TGTGCCACCAGCAGCGTCCCCCCGTTTCAGGAGATCTATGGCTACACCTTC,CATSSVPPFQEIYGYTF
TRBV28,TRBJ1-2,NA,NA,TGTGCCAGCAGTTTGCCTTTTGCAGGAACTTCTAACTATGGCTACACCTTC,CASSLPFAGTSNYGYTF
TRBV6-5,TRBJ1-2,TRBD1,NA,TGTGCCAGCAGTACAGGGGGTGGGGACTATGGCTACACCTTC,CASSTGGGDYGYTF
TRBV6-5,TRBJ2-7,TRBD2,NA,TGTGCCAGCAGTTACGAACTAGCGGCCTCTCTCCGCGAGCAGTACTTC,CASSYELAASLREQYF
TRBV18,TRBJ1-1,NA,NA,TGTGCCAGCTCACCACCTAACGGACGGACGAACACTGAAGCTTTCTTT,CASSPPNGRTNTEAFF
TRBV29-1,TRBJ1-1,NA,NA,TGCAGCGTTGGGCAGGGGTTGACTGAAGCTTTCTTT,CSVGQGLTEAFF
TRBV6-5,TRBJ2-5,NA,NA,TGTGCCAGCAGTTACTCGGGCGTTCCAGGGACCCAGTACTTC,CASSYSGVPGTQYF
TRBV2,TRBJ1-5,NA,NA,TGTGCCAGCAGTGAACAGGGACGTGGCAATCAGCCCCAGCATTTT,CASSEQGRGNQPQHF
TRBV7-2,TRBJ2-5,TRBD2,NA,TGTGCCAGCTCCTATGCGGGAGTAGGAGAGACCCAGTACTTC,CASSYAGVGETQYF
TRBV7-9,TRBJ2-3,TRBD2,NA,TGTGCCAGCAGCTTAAGTCCAGCGGGAGGGGATACGCAGTATTTT,CASSLSPAGGDTQYF
TRBV28,TRBJ2-1,NA,NA,TGTGCCAGTAGGAGAGAGCGGTTGGATGAGCAGTTCTTC,CASRRERLDEQFF
TRBV7-6,TRBJ2-1,TRBD2,NA,TGTGCCAGCAGCTTAGCGTCGGGAGGCCCCTACAATGAGCAGTTCTTC,CASSLASGGPYNEQFF
TRBV4-1,TRBJ2-7,NA,NA,TGCGCCAGCAGCCATCCAGGAACAGGGCAGAGCTCCTACGAGCAGTACTTC,CASSHPGTGQSSYEQYF
TRBV5-1,TRBJ1-3,NA,NA,TGCGCCAGCAGCTTGGGTCCACTCGCCGGAAACACCATATATTTT,CASSLGPLAGNTIYF
TRBV10-3,TRBJ2-7,TRBD2,NA,TGTGCCATCAAAGATAGCGGGAGTAGTTCCTACGAGCAGTACTTC,CAIKDSGSSSYEQYF
TRBV18,TRBJ2-7,NA,NA,TGTGCCAGCTCACCAGAAGGGGACGAGCAGTACTTC,CASSPEGDEQYF
TRBV2,TRBJ2-1,NA,NA,TGTGCCAGCAGTCCGACTGGCACCTACAATGAGCAGTTCTTC,CASSPTGTYNEQFF
TRBV5-1,TRBJ2-7,NA,NA,TGCGCCAGCAGCGAGCAGGGGGAGGGCGAGCAGTACTTC,CASSEQGEGEQYF
TRBV7-9,TRBJ2-2,NA,NA,TGTGCCAGCAGCTTCCCGGGCCTGAACGCCGGGGAGCTGTTTTTT,CASSFPGLNAGELFF
TRBV27,TRBJ2-7,TRBD2,NA,TGTGCCAGCAGTTTAGGAGGGACTAGTATTCTCTACGAGCAGTACTTC,CASSLGGTSILYEQYF
TRBV5-1,TRBJ2-1,NA,NA,TGCGCCAGCAGCTTAGTGCCTAACTCCTACAATGAGCAGTTCTTC,CASSLVPNSYNEQFF
TRBV28,TRBJ2-7,NA,NA,TGTGCCAGCAGTATCTTGAGGTACGAGCAGTACTTC,CASSILRYEQYF
TRBV5-1,TRBJ1-2,NA,NA,TGCGCCAGCAGCTTGGGCCCTACCGCTAACTATGGCTACACCTTC,CASSLGPTANYGYTF
TRBV7-9,TRBJ1-1,NA,few,TGTGCCACCGGAGACAAGGGGCGCGACACTGAAGCTTTCTTT,CATGDKGRDTEAFF